Each of the 13 T cell receptor beta chains below was sequenced from the same sample in a study of PD-L1 blockade in urothelial cancer. Clones were sequenced by immunoSEQ multiplex PCR, and TCRdb holds only the in-frame ones, with some missing. The table includes about 30,000 clones, roughly nine tenths detected once. As to time point: peripheral blood 6 weeks after treatment start. The sample here was PBMCs, taken around atezolizumab (anti-PD-L1) treatment. Receptor source: a man older than 75 with urothelial cancer.

A few counts support this clone. The chain recombines TRBV5-1 with TRBJ1-3; maybe TRBD1 (5 bases). The CDR3 sequence is 15 residues long. V dropped 4 bases and J dropped 4 bases, with 15 bases sitting between them. The V gene's germline CDR1 is SGHRS and CDR2 YFSETQ. The CDR3 coding sequence is TGCGCCAGCAGCCGCGGGGACTCCACGGGAAACACCATATATTTT. This codes for CASSRGDSTGNTIYF.

The chain joins TRBV11-3 to TRBJ2-1; 9 positions match TRBD2. Losses at the gene ends were 5 bases for V and 6 bases for J; bases not matched to a gene: 8. The CDR3 runs 15 residues. CDR1 and CDR2 from the germline V gene are SGHNT and YENEEA. The CDR3 sequence is CASSQTSGSPNEQFF. The CDR3 region has the DNA TGTGCCAGCAGCCAGACTAGCGGAAGTCCCAATGAGCAGTTCTTC.

This chain links TRBV5-1 with TRBJ2-2, with 10 bases aligning to TRBD1. The V gene end was trimmed by 4 bases and the J gene end by 5 bases; junction bases not matched to a gene: 5. This CDR3 has 15 amino acids. Per germline, CDR1 SGHRS and CDR2 YFSETQ. CDR3 loop: CASSLRTGGTGELFF. DNA of the CDR3: TGCGCCAGCAGCCTCCGGACAGGGGGGACCGGGGAGCTGTTTTTT.

The rearrangement uses TRBV27 and TRBJ1-4, with a tentative D call TRBD1 (5 bases). Germline lookup yields CDR1 MNHEY and CDR2 SMNVEV (reference sequence). The CDR3 has 15 amino acids. V was clipped by 6 bases and J by 4 bases, with 15 bases between them. The CDR3 region has the DNA TGTGCCAGCAGATCTATGACAGCTCTTAATGAAAAACTGTTTTTT. Translation: CASRSMTALNEKLFF. Looking up the rest from reference TRBV27 and TRBJ1-4 gives the full variable domain: EAQVTQNPRYLITVTGKKLTVTCSQNMNHEYMSWYRQDPGLGLRQIYYSMNVEVTDKGDVPEGYKVSRKEKRNFPLILESPSPNQTSLYFCASRSMTALNEKLFFGSGTQLSVL.

The chain employs TRBV12-5 and TRBJ2-5; maybe TRBD2 (6 bases). Deletions cut 5 bases from V and 5 bases from J, with 15 bases between. The CDR3 loop spans 14 amino acids. Germline lookup yields CDR1 LGHNT and CDR2 FRNRAP. The CDR3 DNA sequence: TGTGCTAGTGGTCCCGGACTACATTTCGAGACCCAGTACTTC. Protein sequence: CASGPGLHFETQYF. Full variable domain (missing parts from reference TRBV12-5 and TRBJ2-5): DARVTQTPRHKVTEMGQEVTMRCQPILGHNTVFWYRQTMMQGLELLAYFRNRAPLDDSGMPKDRFSAEMPDATLATLKIQPSEPRDSAVYFCASGPGLHFETQYFGPGTRLLVL.

The CDR3 nucleotides read TGTGCCAGCAGCTTGGAGGGGTCAGGTTCAGATACGCAGTATTTT. Its translation: CASSLEGSGSDTQYF. The V call is TRBV5-8, the J call TRBJ2-3; D is perhaps TRBD1 (5 bases). Germline V gene sequence: CDR1 SGHTS, CDR2 YDEGEE. This CDR3 is 15 amino acids long. V lost 0 bases, J lost 4 bases, and 12 bases lay in between.

V gene TRBV5-1 combines with J gene TRBJ2-3; TRBD1 is a possible D gene (6 bases). Germline CDR1 is SGHRS and CDR2 is YFSETQ. This CDR3 comprises 14 residues. The V gene lost 9 bases and the J gene lost 0 bases, with 14 bases spanning the gap. CDR3 in DNA: TGCGCCACCAGGGACACAACTAGCACAGATACGCAGTATTTT. This gives the protein CATRDTTSTDTQYF.

The J gene is TRBJ2-3, the V gene TRBV28; TRBD2 aligns across 12 bases. The CDR3 is 17 residues long. CDR1 is MDHEN, CDR2 SYDVKM, per germline. Unmatched junction bases numbered 11, after V lost 6 bases and J lost 4 bases. The CDR3 DNA follows: TGTGCCAGCAGGATAGCCTCTAGCGGGAGGGCCTCAGATACGCAGTATTTT. Amino acid sequence: CASRIASSGRASDTQYF.

V gene TRBV28 combines with J gene TRBJ1-3, with D unresolved. CDR3 length equals 15 residues. Trimming took off 4 bases at V and 0 bases at J, with 10 bases between the two ends. Germline assignment: CDR1 MDHEN and CDR2 SYDVKM. CDR3 sequence reads: CASSSPEHSGNTIYF. CDR3 sequence (DNA): TGTGCCAGCAGTTCCCCGGAGCACTCTGGAAACACCATATATTTT.

The V gene is TRBV5-1, the J gene TRBJ2-3, with TRBD2 identical over 11 bases. After removal of 1 base from V and 6 bases from J, the junction contained 4 bases not matched to a gene. Germline V gives CDR1 SGHRS, CDR2 YFSETQ. This CDR3 contains 15 residues. This CDR3 is CASSLTGTSGDTQYF. In DNA, the CDR3 is TGCGCCAGCAGCTTGACCGGGACTAGCGGCGATACGCAGTATTTT.

This clone was counted a single time. This chain connects TRBV7-2 to TRBJ2-3; D unclear. V lost 5 bases to trimming and J lost 1 base, with 10 bases between them. CDR1 and CDR2 (germline): SGHTA, FQGNSA. The CDR3 sequence is 14 residues long. CDR3 in amino acids: CASSVGPGTDTQYF. The CDR3 DNA follows: TGTGCCAGCAGCGTTGGTCCGGGCACAGATACGCAGTATTTT. Together with reference TRBV7-2 and TRBJ2-3, the CDR3 gives the full variable domain: GAGVSQSPSNKVTEKGKDVELRCDPISGHTALYWYRQSLGQGLEFLIYFQGNSAPDKSGLPSDRFSAERTGGSVSTLTIQRTQQEDSAVYLCASSVGPGTDTQYFGPGTRLTVL.

This clone appeared a few times. This chain uses TRBV30 with TRBJ2-1; D unresolved. This CDR3 contains 12 residues. Trimming took off 2 bases at V and 6 bases at J, with 8 bases between the two ends. Looked up from germline, CDR1 is GTSNPN and CDR2 is SVGIG (reference sequence). The CDR3 DNA follows: TGTGCCTGGAGTTTAGTGAGCAATGAGCAGTTCTTC. Protein product: CAWSLVSNEQFF.

The V call is TRBV27, the J call TRBJ2-1; no definite D call. The CDR3 loop spans 16 amino acids. The germline V gene encodes CDR1 MNHEY and CDR2 SMNVEV (reference sequence). V was trimmed by 5 bases and J by 0 bases, leaving 14 bases between them. The CDR3 spells CASSASFASSYNEQFF. In DNA form, the CDR3 reads TGTGCCAGCAGTGCGTCCTTCGCGAGCTCCTACAATGAGCAGTTCTTC.